A selection of T cell receptor beta chains follows, all from one sample in a study of shared clonotypes between healthy human individuals. Libraries were prepared by immunoSEQ multiplex PCR; TCRdb keeps only in-frame clonotypes and omits some of them. The data show approximately 1,000,000 clones, roughly 80% seen once. The sample consisted of memory CD4+ T cells from PBMCs. The receptors derive from a man aged 18 to 35 in good health. Some clones in this sample may be carry-over from other donors' samples. The CDR3 runs from the conserved cysteine through the conserved F or W. A D gene is named only where the DNA matches it firmly. Clone size is given for some rows only: seen once, a few or many times, or a class if the clone is expanded.

j_call clone_size d_call v_call cdr3_nt cdr3_aa
TRBJ2-5 - TRBD2 TRBV2 TGTGCCAGCACGGGAGGGGGAAGGGCATGGCTAGCGGTCCAAGAGACCCAGTACTTC CASTGGGRAWLAVQETQYF
TRBJ1-1 - - TRBV15 TGTGCCACCAGCAGAGATCTCGGGGGGAACACTGAAGCTTTCTTT CATSRDLGGNTEAFF
TRBJ2-7 - TRBD2 TRBV19 TGTGCCAGTAGTATAGACCCGGGGGGGCCGCGGCACGAGCAGTACTTC CASSIDPGGPRHEQYF
TRBJ1-5 - TRBD1 TRBV5-1 TGCGCCAGCAGCGCTGGACAGGGGAATCAGCCCCAGCATTTT CASSAGQGNQPQHF
TRBJ2-1 - - TRBV28 TGTGCCAGCACCTCACAGGCGACCTACAATGAGCAGTTCTTC CASTSQATYNEQFF
TRBJ1-3 - - TRBV28 TGTGCCAGCAGTTTAAGGCAGGGTGGAAACACCATATATTTT CASSLRQGGNTIYF
TRBJ1-6 - - TRBV7-2 TGTGCCAGCAGCCCTCTCAGGGTTAGTTCACCCCTCCACTTT CASSPLRVSSPLHF
TRBJ2-7 - TRBD2 TRBV19 TGTGCCAGTAGTCCCCGGGGGGAGGAGCAGTACTTC CASSPRGEEQYF
TRBJ2-1 many TRBD2 TRBV2 TGTGCCAGCAGTGAAATTAGCGGGAGAAGGTACAATGAGCAGTTCTTC CASSEISGRRYNEQFF
TRBJ1-5 many - TRBV2 TGTGCCAGCATGGGACACGAGTTACAGCCCCAGCATTTT CASMGHELQPQHF
TRBJ2-7 - - TRBV20-1 TGCAGTGCTAGTCGCCTAGAGCAGTACTTC CSASRLEQYF
TRBJ2-7 - - TRBV11-3 TGTGCCAGCAGCTTAGATTCCGGATCCTACGAGCAGTACTTC CASSLDSGSYEQYF
TRBJ1-5 - TRBD1 TRBV2 TGTGCCAGCAGCCCTTGGGGACAGGGGTATCAGCCCCAGCATTTT CASSPWGQGYQPQHF
TRBJ2-7 - - TRBV2 TGTGCCAGCTGGGGCACGGGGAGCTCCTACGAGCAGTACTTC CASWGTGSSYEQYF
TRBJ2-7 once - TRBV7-8 TGTGCCAGCAGCTCCGGGGGAGTCTCCTACGAGCAGTACTTC CASSSGGVSYEQYF
TRBJ2-3 - TRBD1 TRBV6-6 TGTGCCAGCGGGGGACAGGGCACAGATACGCAGTATTTT CASGGQGTDTQYF
TRBJ1-1 - TRBD1 TRBV9 TGTGCCAGCAGCGTAGGACAGGGCCGGACTGAAGCTTTCTTT CASSVGQGRTEAFF
TRBJ1-4 - - TRBV11-2 TGTGCCAGCAGCCGTTCCCCGGGGGCGCACACTAATGAAAAACTGTTTTTT CASSRSPGAHTNEKLFF
TRBJ1-2 - - TRBV28 TGTGCCAGCAGTCCGGCCGGGTCCTATGGCTACACCTTC CASSPAGSYGYTF
TRBJ1-1 many - TRBV5-5 TGTGCCAGCAGCCGGGTCCTAACGAACACTGAAGCTTTCTTT CASSRVLTNTEAFF
TRBJ2-1 - TRBD2 TRBV2 TGTGCCAGCATCGGGGGGGTCTCCTACAATGAGCAGTTCTTC CASIGGVSYNEQFF
TRBJ2-3 - - TRBV7-9 TGTGCCAGCAGCCGGGACTCCGTAAACGGCGCGCAGTATTTT CASSRDSVNGAQYF
TRBJ2-1 - - TRBV11-3 TGTGCCAGCAGCCCGAGGATGGATAGTGAGCAGTTCTTC CASSPRMDSEQFF